The entry that follows covers one TCR beta chain sequence. Trimming cost V 4 bases and J 2 bases; bases outside gene matches: 3. Germline V gene sequence: CDR1 LGHDT, CDR2 YNNKEL (reference sequence). The CDR3 sequence is 15 residues long. These data come from a study of control samples from healthy donors and cancer patients. Method: immunoSEQ multiplex PCR; TCRdb's copy keeps in-frame clones and lacks some. The sample yields over 100,000 clones, approximately 92% seen once. The specimen sequenced was blood. V usage is TRBV3-1 (or the pseudogene TRBV3-2) and J usage is TRBJ2-3; 10 positions match TRBD2. This clonotype was obtained from a middle-aged man in good health. Here the CDR3 reads CASSRTSGYTDTQYF. CDR3 nucleotides: TGTGCCAGCAGCCGGACTAGCGGTTACACAGATACGCAGTATTTT.